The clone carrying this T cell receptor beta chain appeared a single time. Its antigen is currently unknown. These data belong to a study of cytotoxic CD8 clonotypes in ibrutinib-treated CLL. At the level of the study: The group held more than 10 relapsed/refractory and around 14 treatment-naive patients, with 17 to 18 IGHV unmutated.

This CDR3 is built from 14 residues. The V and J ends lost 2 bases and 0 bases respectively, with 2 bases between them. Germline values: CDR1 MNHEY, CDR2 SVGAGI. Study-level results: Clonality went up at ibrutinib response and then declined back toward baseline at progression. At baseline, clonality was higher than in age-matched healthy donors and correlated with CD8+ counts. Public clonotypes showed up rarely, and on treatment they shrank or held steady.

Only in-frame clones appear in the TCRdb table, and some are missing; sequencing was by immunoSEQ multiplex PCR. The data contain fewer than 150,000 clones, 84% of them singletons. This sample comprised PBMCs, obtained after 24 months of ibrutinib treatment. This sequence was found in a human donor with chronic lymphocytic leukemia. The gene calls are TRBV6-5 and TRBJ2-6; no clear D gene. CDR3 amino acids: CASSYDSGANVLTF. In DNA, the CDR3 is TGTGCCAGCAGTTACGACTCTGGGGCCAACGTCCTGACTTTC.